The clone carrying this TCR beta chain occurred a few times. The sample is drawn from a study of blood T cell repertoires in COVID-19. Study background: From the United States, Italy and Spain came samples of acute and convalescent COVID-19. In each case, the material was cDNA or gDNA derived from T cells, B-cell-depleted T cells, or PBMCs.

Original data processing: How many nucleated cells were present was estimated from reference gene primer amplification. Method: immunoSEQ multiplex PCR; TCRdb's copy keeps in-frame clones and lacks some. That table gives V, J and clone size, and the DNA gave D and trimming. The profile covers roughly 230,000 clones, with approximately 77% appearing a single time and about 3.9% taken by the ten largest. The sample taken for sequencing was peripheral blood. The source is a woman of 80 years or more with acute or convalescent COVID-19.

The CDR3 is CASSPLKRTGRSYNSPLHF. In nucleotides, the CDR3 is TGTGCCAGTAGTCCTCTCAAACGGACAGGCAGGTCCTATAATTCACCCCTCCACTTT. The V call is TRBV19, the J call TRBJ1-6, with TRBD1 matching 7 bases. CDR3 length: 19 residues. The V gene end was trimmed by 5 bases and the J gene end by 1 base; junction bases not matched to a gene: 14. Germline lookup yields CDR1 LNHDA and CDR2 SQIVND (reference sequence).